The 32 T cell receptor beta chains given below trace back to one sample, sequenced in a study of T cells in Graves' hyperthyroidism and ophthalmopathy. RNA transcripts were the template for amplifying TCR beta CDR3 regions. A first-round RT-PCR of the TCR CDR3 used the HTBI primer set. TCRdb passed the multiplex PCR reads through MiXCR, listing each CDR3 protein once. The data show about 420,000 distinct CDR3 sequences, with roughly 13% seen just once and 5% to 6% held by the top ten. Sequenced input: blood. Every receptor here comes from a woman between 18 and 30 years old with Graves' hyperthyroidism.

This sequence joins TRBV19 and TRBJ1-1; TRBD1 is a possible D gene (5 bases). The germline V gene has CDR1 LNHDA and CDR2 SQIVND (reference sequence). V dropped 6 bases and J dropped 1 base, with 18 bases sitting between them. The CDR3 is 16 residues long. The CDR3 here is CASSTLSGLWNTEAFF. The CDR3 nucleotides are TGTGCCAGTAGCACCCTCTCGGGGCTCTGGAACACTGAAGCTTTCTTT. Looking up the rest from reference TRBV19 and TRBJ1-1 gives the full variable domain: DGGITQSPKYLFRKEGQNVTLSCEQNLNHDAMYWYRQDPGQGLRLIYYSQIVNDFQKGDIAEGYSVSREKKESFPLTVTSAQKNPTAFYLCASSTLSGLWNTEAFFGQGTRLTVV.

This clonotype was observed many times. In nucleotides, the CDR3 is TGTGCCTGGAACGCCGGGGGATTCCCCTACAATGAGCAGTTCTTC. This gives the protein CAWNAGGFPYNEQFF. The chain joins TRBV30 to TRBJ2-1; maybe TRBD2 (6 bases). This CDR3 has 15 residues. Germline CDR1 GTSNPN, CDR2 SVGIG (reference sequence). V was clipped by 4 bases and J by 2 bases, with 15 bases between them. Drawing the rest from reference TRBV30 and TRBJ2-1, the complete variable domain is SQTIHQWPATLVQPVGSPLSLECTVEGTSNPNLYWYRQAAGRGLQLLFYSVGIGQISSEVPQNLSASRPQDRQFILSSKKLLLSDSGFYLCAWNAGGFPYNEQFFGPGTRLTVL.

This clonotype was seen many times. The J gene is TRBJ1-2, the V gene TRBV2; 7 nucleotides match TRBD1. V lost 6 bases to trimming and J lost 4 bases; unmatched junction nucleotides: 11. Germline lookup yields CDR1 SNHLY and CDR2 FYNNEI. CDR3 length: 15 amino acids. CDR3 sequence reads: CASSRDSGRAYGYTF. In DNA form, the CDR3 reads TGTGCCAGCAGCAGGGACAGTGGAAGGGCCTATGGCTACACCTTC.

The V call is TRBV19, the J call TRBJ1-2, with a weak D call TRBD1 (6 bases). There are 16 residues in the CDR3. Germline V CDR1 and CDR2: LNHDA, SQIVND (reference sequence). V lost 5 bases and J 0 bases, leaving 16 bases between the germline ends. In DNA, the CDR3 is TGTGCCAGTAGTTTCACACAGGGTGGCGCTAACTATGGCTACACCTTC. Amino acids: CASSFTQGGANYGYTF. Complete variable domain (other parts from reference TRBV19 and TRBJ1-2): DGGITQSPKYLFRKEGQNVTLSCEQNLNHDAMYWYRQDPGQGLRLIYYSQIVNDFQKGDIAEGYSVSREKKESFPLTVTSAQKNPTAFYLCASSFTQGGANYGYTFGSGTRLTVV.

This clonotype was recorded many times. This chain joins TRBV4-1 and TRBJ2-5; TRBD2 agrees at 11 bases. Trimming at V came to 1 base and at J to 2 bases, leaving 9 bases not matched to a gene. Germline CDR1 MGHRA, CDR2 YSYEKL. The CDR3 has 18 amino acids. The CDR3 nucleotides read TGCGCCAGCAGCCAAGTGAATATGGGACTAGCGGCTCAAGAGACCCAGTACTTC. As protein: CASSQVNMGLAAQETQYF.

This clonotype was found many times. The chain is built from TRBV9 and TRBJ2-7, with D perhaps given as TRBD1 or TRBD2 (5 bases each). Trimming took off 2 bases at V and 2 bases at J, with 11 bases between the two ends. This CDR3 is 14 amino acids long. Germline V lookup: CDR1 SGDLS, CDR2 YYNGEE. CDR3 region: CASSVDSGPYEQYF. CDR3 DNA: TGTGCCAGCAGCGTTGACAGCGGTCCCTACGAGCAGTACTTC.

In its sample, this clonotype was seen many times. The rearrangement uses TRBV7-2 and TRBJ2-3; D uncertain. Trimming took off 5 bases at V and 1 base at J, with 10 bases between the two ends. Per germline, CDR1 SGHTA and CDR2 FQGNSA. CDR3 length: 14 residues. The CDR3 reads CASSIRRGTDTQYF. CDR3 DNA sequence: TGTGCCAGCAGCATACGAAGGGGCACAGATACGCAGTATTTT.

About this clonotype: Just one base apart from a much larger clone, this may be a read error. V usage is TRBV11-2 and J usage is TRBJ2-5, with D hard to call. Germline CDR1 and CDR2: SGHAT and FQNNGV. The CDR3 is 12 residues long. CDR3 residues: CVSSPRMETQYF. CDR3 nucleotides: TGTGTCAGCAGCCCTCGCATGGAGACCCAGTACTTC.

This clonotype showed up many times. The CDR3 sequence: CASSLRAPPPPGEQYF. The DNA of the CDR3 is TGCGCCAGCAGCTTGCGAGCGCCCCCTCCACCGGGCGAGCAGTACTTC. The chain links TRBV5-1 to TRBJ2-7; D not resolved. V lost 1 base and J 6 bases, leaving 20 bases between the germline ends. CDR3 size: 16 residues. Germline values: CDR1 SGHRS, CDR2 YFSETQ.

This clonotype was counted ten times or more. This chain uses TRBV12-3 or TRBV12-4 with TRBJ2-3; 7 nucleotides agree with TRBD1. The CDR3 is made up of 15 amino acids. V gave up 7 bases and J gave up 3 bases; unmatched junction bases: 10. CDR3 bases: TGTGCCAGCACCATGGACAGGCTGGGGACAGATACGCAGTATTTT. It is translated as CASTMDRLGTDTQYF.

In its sample, this clonotype was seen many times. The chain carries TRBV12-3 or TRBV12-4 and TRBJ1-5; tentative D call: TRBD1 (5 bases). The V gene lost 2 bases and the J gene lost 3 bases, with 17 bases spanning the gap. There are 17 residues in the CDR3. The CDR3 loop reads CASSLLGQGRLNQPQHF. DNA of the CDR3: TGTGCCAGCAGTTTATTGGGGCAGGGAAGACTCAATCAGCCCCAGCATTTT.

This clonotype was seen ten or more times. The rearrangement links TRBV28 to TRBJ1-5; 7 nucleotides line up with TRBD1. CDR3 size: 15 residues. J lost 3 bases, V lost 6 bases, and 8 bases had no gene match. Germline lookup yields CDR1 MDHEN and CDR2 SYDVKM. CDR3 coding DNA: TGTGCCAGCAGACCCGGACAGGTCGACAATCAGCCCCAGCATTTT. Residues: CASRPGQVDNQPQHF.

This clonotype has ten or more counts. The chain employs TRBV6-5 and TRBJ2-3; 7 positions match TRBD2. The CDR3 runs 16 residues. CDR1 is MNHEY and CDR2 is SVGAGI in the germline V gene. V shed 0 bases, J shed 0 bases, and the junction held 3 bases outside the gene matches. The CDR3 sequence is CASSYSGGRSTDTQYF. CDR3 nucleotide sequence: TGTGCCAGCAGTTACTCGGGCGGGAGAAGCACAGATACGCAGTATTTT.

Ten or more counts support this clonotype. The J gene is TRBJ2-7, the V gene TRBV7-2, with D possibly called TRBD1 or TRBD2 (7 bases each). The V gene lost 2 bases and the J gene lost 2 bases, with 10 bases spanning the gap. Germline V gives CDR1 SGHTA, CDR2 FQGNSA. The CDR3 sequence is 14 residues long. The CDR3 region has the DNA TGTGCCAGCAGCTTACAGGGGGGGGCCTACGAGCAGTACTTC. Translation: CASSLQGGAYEQYF.

This clonotype was picked up many times. The chain is built from TRBV12-3 or TRBV12-4 and TRBJ1-2; possibly TRBD1 for D (5 bases). The CDR3 has 15 residues. V dropped 1 base and J dropped 4 bases, with 13 bases sitting between them. This CDR3 reads CASSLGAGKTYGYTF. The CDR3 coding sequence is TGTGCCAGCAGTTTAGGTGCAGGGAAGACCTATGGCTACACCTTC.

V usage is TRBV28 and J usage is TRBJ2-2; maybe TRBD1 (6 bases). The V and J ends lost 4 bases and 15 bases respectively, with 9 bases between them. This CDR3 contains 10 residues. Looked up from germline, CDR1 is MDHEN and CDR2 is SYDVKM. CDR3 residues: CASSSNRVFF. The DNA for the CDR3 is TGTGCCAGCAGTTCGAACAGGGTGTTTTTT.

CDR3 loop: CASGQTPGTSFGNEQFF. The CDR3 bases are TGTGCCAGCGGCCAAACACCCGGGACTAGTTTTGGCAATGAGCAGTTCTTC. The chain uses TRBV11-2 and TRBJ2-1, with 8 bases fitting TRBD2. In germline, CDR1 is SGHAT, CDR2 FQNNGV. This CDR3 comprises 17 residues. V shed 8 bases, J shed 6 bases, and the junction held 18 bases outside the gene matches.

The chain combines TRBV4-1 with TRBJ2-2, with 7 bases lining up with TRBD1. CDR1 and CDR2 (germline): MGHRA, YSYEKL. The junction had 1 base not matched to a gene; V was cut back by 0 bases and J by 6 bases. The CDR3 consists of 14 residues. The CDR3 protein is CASSQDDRAGELFF. The DNA for the CDR3 is TGCGCCAGCAGCCAAGATGACAGGGCCGGGGAGCTGTTTTTT.

The sample holds many counts of this clonotype. This chain joins TRBV6-5 and TRBJ1-2; the match to TRBD1 covers 8 bases. This CDR3 region has 14 residues. CDR1 MNHEY and CDR2 SVGAGI come from the germline V gene. V lost 1 base, J lost 7 bases, and 5 bases stayed unmatched. CDR3: CASSYWGQDFGYTF. CDR3 nucleotide sequence: TGTGCCAGCAGTTACTGGGGACAGGACTTTGGCTACACCTTC.

As to this clonotype: A read error may be the cause here, since a much bigger clone is one base away. The genes are TRBV11-3 and TRBJ2-1; 13 bases are a match to TRBD2. The CDR3 spans 15 residues. Germline V CDR1 and CDR2: SGHNT, YENEEA. The CDR3 region is CASSSGLAGRDEQSF. Written as DNA, the CDR3 is TGTGCCAGCAGCTCGGGACTAGCGGGAAGGGATGAGCAGTCCTTC.

There are a few counts of this clonotype. This chain connects TRBV6-1 to TRBJ2-7, with 7 bases identical to TRBD2. Losses at the gene ends were 8 bases for V and 4 bases for J; bases not matched to a gene: 11. From germline, CDR1 is MNHNS and CDR2 SASEGT. There are 14 residues in the CDR3. The CDR3 reads CASLAASGRYEQYF. CDR3 in DNA: TGTGCCAGCCTCGCGGCTAGCGGAAGATACGAGCAGTACTTC.

The chain carries TRBV4-3 and TRBJ2-3; D is undetermined. Trimming shortened V by 0 bases and J by 6 bases, and 13 bases separated the two germline ends. The CDR3 extends over 15 amino acids. The V gene's germline CDR1 is LGHNA and CDR2 YSLEER. CDR3 sequence reads: CASSQEPRSMDTQYF. CDR3 DNA: TGCGCCAGCAGCCAAGAACCCCGCAGCATGGATACGCAGTATTTT.

This chain joins TRBV6-1 and TRBJ2-3; the match to TRBD2 covers 10 bases. With V trimmed by 6 bases and J by 8 bases, 11 bases remained unmatched. This CDR3 is built from 15 residues. Germline CDR1 and CDR2: MNHNS and SASEGT. This chain's CDR3 is CASSQGLANPSTQYF. The CDR3 DNA is TGTGCCAGCAGCCAGGGACTAGCGAACCCTAGTACGCAGTATTTT.

This clonotype was counted many times. V and J are TRBV30 and TRBJ2-1; D remains ambiguous. Looked up from germline, CDR1 is GTSNPN and CDR2 is SVGIG (reference sequence). V was shortened by 3 bases and J by 3 bases, with 12 bases between the two germline ends. CDR3 length: 14 amino acids. The CDR3 here is CAWSSNTVYNEQFF. The CDR3 DNA reads TGTGCCTGGAGCTCTAACACGGTCTACAATGAGCAGTTCTTC.

V is TRBV15 and J is TRBJ1-4, with TRBD1 matching 10 bases. CDR1 LNHNV and CDR2 YYDKDF come from the germline V gene (reference sequence). The CDR3 is made up of 15 amino acids. The trim removed 5 bases at V and 6 bases at J, leaving 6 bases unmatched. In DNA, the CDR3 is TGTGCCACCAGCGCCAGCGGGACAGGGGATGAAAAACTGTTTTTT. It codes for CATSASGTGDEKLFF.

The chain is built from TRBV30 and TRBJ2-4; tentatively, D is TRBD2 (6 bases). CDR1 and CDR2 (germline): GTSNPN, SVGIG (reference sequence). This CDR3 is 15 amino acids long. V was trimmed by 3 bases and J by 0 bases, leaving 12 bases between them. Here the CDR3 DNA reads TGTGCCTGGAGGGATAGCGGACTAGCCAAAAACATTCAGTACTTC. It translates to CAWRDSGLAKNIQYF. The full variable domain, rest sourced from reference TRBV30 and TRBJ2-4, is SQTIHQWPATLVQPVGSPLSLECTVEGTSNPNLYWYRQAAGRGLQLLFYSVGIGQISSEVPQNLSASRPQDRQFILSSKKLLLSDSGFYLCAWRDSGLAKNIQYFGAGTRLSVL.

The gene calls are TRBV30 and TRBJ2-6, with D possibly called TRBD1 or TRBD2 (5 bases each). With 3 bases removed from V and 4 bases from J, the gap between germline ends came to 10 bases. The CDR3 runs 14 residues. In germline, CDR1 is GTSNPN, CDR2 SVGIG (reference sequence). CDR3 nucleotides: TGTGCCTGGAGCCCCGGGACGGGGGCCAACGTCCTGACTTTC. Translating it yields CAWSPGTGANVLTF.

This clonotype appeared many times. The rearrangement joins TRBV20-1 to TRBJ1-1; D is undetermined. Per germline, CDR1 DFQATT and CDR2 SNEGSKA (reference sequence). The CDR3 spans 14 residues. The V end lost 5 bases, the J end lost 1 base, and 14 bases lay between the germline ends. CDR3 residues: CSAPRTLTNTEAFF. CDR3 in DNA: TGCAGTGCTCCCCGGACCCTGACGAACACTGAAGCTTTCTTT.

In its sample, this clonotype was seen many times. The chain is built from TRBV28 and TRBJ1-6; no firm D call. The V gene lost 6 bases and the J gene lost 7 bases, with 16 bases spanning the gap. CDR1 and CDR2 from the germline V gene are MDHEN and SYDVKM. CDR3 length: 15 residues. CDR3: CASSLSRRSNSPLHF. The CDR3 DNA reads TGTGCCAGCAGCCTGTCGAGAAGGTCCAATTCACCCCTCCACTTT.

Note on this clonotype: Lacking the conserved final phenylalanine or tryptophan, this CDR3 likely reflects a read error. The genes are TRBV12-3 or TRBV12-4 and TRBJ2-1, with D possibly matching TRBD2 (5 bases). The V end was cut by 6 bases, the J end by 10 bases, with 13 bases between. The CDR3 runs to 12 residues. CDR3 sequence (DNA): TGTGCCAGCAGCCCTCCCGGGGTAGAGCAGTTCTCC. Protein sequence: CASSPPGVEQFS.

There are many counts of this clonotype. CDR3 region: CASSSDRGRMNTEAFF. CDR3 bases: TGTGCCAGCAGCTCGGACAGGGGGAGGATGAACACTGAAGCTTTCTTT. The chain has TRBV11-1 and TRBJ1-1; 10 nucleotides match TRBD1. The ends lost 4 bases at V and 0 bases at J; junction bases unmatched: 5. Germline-derived CDR1 and CDR2 are SGHAT and FQDESV (reference sequence). This CDR3 is built from 16 residues.

The chain recombines TRBV29-1 with TRBJ1-3, with 8 nucleotides matching TRBD1. The V gene end was trimmed by 2 bases and the J gene end by 0 bases; junction bases not matched to a gene: 6. The CDR3 has 16 amino acids. The germline V gene encodes CDR1 SQVTM and CDR2 ANQGSEA. Here the CDR3 reads CSVEKPTGGSGNTIYF. CDR3 nucleotides: TGCAGCGTTGAAAAGCCCACAGGGGGCTCTGGAAACACCATATATTTT.